This T cell receptor beta chain was recorded in a study of T cell responses to AZD1222 COVID-19 vaccine. Study results and caveats: Clonal diversity was possibly underestimated, and white British individuals and females predominated among donors. Repertoire samples came only from after the peak T cell response. Just six AZD1222 recipients tested seropositive at baseline. Two doses of AZD1222 preceded a rise in Spike-specific TCR breadth and depth.

This clone was seen just once. Its cognate antigen is unknown. Per the germline V gene, CDR1 is SQVTM and CDR2 is ANQGSEA. CDR3 length equals 17 residues. Trimming left V 4 bases short and J 2 bases short, with 24 bases between. Data came from immunoSEQ multiplex PCR; TCRdb stores just in-frame clones and leaves some out. The data hold approximately 190,000 clones, with around 90% observed a single time. The material was peripheral blood, obtained on day 0 of AZD1222 vaccination. This clonotype was obtained from an adult in good health. The chain couples TRBV29-1 to TRBJ2-7, with D tentatively TRBD1 (6 bases). The CDR3 region is CSVVSQGHGDGAYEQYF. In nucleotides, the CDR3 is TGCAGCGTTGTTTCTCAGGGACACGGCGACGGGGCCTACGAGCAGTACTTC.